A selection of T cell receptor beta chains follows, all from one sample in a study of blood T cell repertoires in COVID-19. TCRdb's table, derived via immunoSEQ multiplex PCR, lists solely in-frame clones and lacks some. This table holds around 32,000 clones, about 92% found once. Sequenced input: peripheral blood. The receptors here all came from a male donor with active COVID-19. CDR3s include the opening cysteine and the closing phenylalanine or tryptophan. The order of the fields is D gene, J gene, clone size, V gene, CDR3 DNA, CDR3 protein. A D gene is named only where the DNA matches it firmly. A clone size is listed for some rows: how often the clone was seen (once, few, many), or a class if it is expanded.

d_gene: TRBD1
j_gene: TRBJ2-7
abundance: NA
v_gene: TRBV18
CDR3nt: TGTGCCAGCTCACCATCTCGACAGGGGACCTACGAGCAGTACTTC
CDR3aa: CASSPSRQGTYEQYF

d_gene: TRBD1
j_gene: TRBJ1-2
abundance: once
v_gene: TRBV7-9
CDR3nt: TGTGCCAGCAGCCGTACCGGGACAGGGAATTATGGCTACACCTTC
CDR3aa: CASSRTGTGNYGYTF

d_gene: NA
j_gene: TRBJ1-6
abundance: NA
v_gene: TRBV19
CDR3nt: TGTGCCAGTAGTATAGCCGGGAGGACCGGTTCACCCCTCCACTTT
CDR3aa: CASSIAGRTGSPLHF

d_gene: TRBD1
j_gene: TRBJ1-3
abundance: NA
v_gene: TRBV7-2
CDR3nt: TGTGCCAGCAGCTTAGACGGGGACAGGGCGACCTCTCGGACGAACACCATATATTTT
CDR3aa: CASSLDGDRATSRTNTIYF

d_gene: NA
j_gene: TRBJ1-5
abundance: NA
v_gene: TRBV27
CDR3nt: TGTGCCAGCAGTCCCACCCAGGGGCAGCCCCAGCATTTT
CDR3aa: CASSPTQGQPQHF

d_gene: NA
j_gene: TRBJ1-1
abundance: once
v_gene: TRBV5-8
CDR3nt: TGTGCCAGCAGCACTCGTCTCCAGGGGAGAGGCACTGAAGCTTTCTTT
CDR3aa: CASSTRLQGRGTEAFF

d_gene: NA
j_gene: TRBJ2-7
abundance: NA
v_gene: TRBV6-5
CDR3nt: TGTGCCGGTAGGTCGTCAGGGGGGATTAAATACGAGCAGTACTTC
CDR3aa: CAGRSSGGIKYEQYF

d_gene: NA
j_gene: TRBJ2-5
abundance: NA
v_gene: TRBV3-1/TRBV3-2
CDR3nt: TGTGCCAGCAGCCCCTCACTATTGCCGCAGTACTTC
CDR3aa: CASSPSLLPQYF

d_gene: TRBD2
j_gene: TRBJ2-3
abundance: NA
v_gene: TRBV7-2
CDR3nt: TGTGCCAGCAGCCCCGGGCCCCTAGCGGGGTCGGGCACGCAGTATTTT
CDR3aa: CASSPGPLAGSGTQYF

d_gene: TRBD1
j_gene: TRBJ1-1
abundance: NA
v_gene: TRBV5-1
CDR3nt: TGCGCCAGCAGCTTGGGCACAGGGGCTGAAGCTTTCTTT
CDR3aa: CASSLGTGAEAFF

d_gene: TRBD2
j_gene: TRBJ2-3
abundance: once
v_gene: TRBV5-6
CDR3nt: TGTGCCAGCAGCTTGGGTAGCGGGGGGCCAGATACGCAGTATTTT
CDR3aa: CASSLGSGGPDTQYF

d_gene: NA
j_gene: TRBJ1-2
abundance: NA
v_gene: TRBV5-6
CDR3nt: TGTGCCAGCAGCTTGGCCGGGAGTTATGGCTACACCTTC
CDR3aa: CASSLAGSYGYTF

d_gene: NA
j_gene: TRBJ2-2
abundance: NA
v_gene: TRBV27
CDR3nt: TGTGCCAGCTGGCGTGGCAGGTCCATTCCGAACACCGGGGAGCTGTTTTTT
CDR3aa: CASWRGRSIPNTGELFF

d_gene: NA
j_gene: TRBJ1-4
abundance: NA
v_gene: TRBV18
CDR3nt: TGTGCCAGCTCACCTCCAGGGGCGAGTGAAAAACTGTTTTTT
CDR3aa: CASSPPGASEKLFF

d_gene: TRBD1
j_gene: TRBJ1-2
abundance: NA
v_gene: TRBV30
CDR3nt: TGTGCCTGGAGTGTACACAGGGGAGCAAGCTATGGCTACACCTTC
CDR3aa: CAWSVHRGASYGYTF